The 29 T cell receptor beta chains below come from one sample, sequenced in a study of neurological immune-mediated disorders. TCRdb re-called the 5' RACE reads with MiXCR, one entry per CDR3 protein. This repertoire shows about 74,000 distinct CDR3 sequences, 5.2% found once; its top ten account for less than 7.5%. Input material: PBMCs. The receptors were sampled from a man younger than 35 with multiple sclerosis.

This clonotype was picked up many times. The chain couples TRBV9 to TRBJ2-7, with D uncertain. The CDR3 spans 12 residues. Germline V gene sequence: CDR1 SGDLS, CDR2 YYNGEE. The V gene lost 1 base and the J gene lost 2 bases, with 4 bases spanning the gap. In nucleotides, the CDR3 is TGTGCCAGCAGCGTAAAAGCCTACGAGCAGTACTTC. It encodes CASSVKAYEQYF.

This clonotype was seen a single time. Given a much more abundant clone one base away, this may be a read error. The chain couples TRBV7-9 to TRBJ2-7, with unresolved D. The CDR3 consists of 13 residues. Germline CDR1 is SEHNR and CDR2 is FQNEAQ (reference sequence). V was pared by 3 bases and J by 6 bases, with 12 bases between. CDR3 amino acids: CASSFGMGSEQYF. The DNA of the CDR3 is TGTGCCAGCAGCTTCGGAATGGGAAGCGAGCAGTACTTC.

This clonotype has ten or more counts. The gene calls are TRBV5-1 and TRBJ2-4; D assignment may be TRBD1 or TRBD2 (6 bases each). This CDR3 comprises 13 residues. CDR1 and CDR2 (germline): SGHRS, YFSETQ. V was trimmed by 0 bases and J by 6 bases, leaving 7 bases between them. The CDR3 is CASSLEGGNIQYF. In nucleotides, the CDR3 is TGCGCCAGCAGCTTGGAGGGGGGAAACATTCAGTACTTC. Full variable domain (missing parts from reference TRBV5-1 and TRBJ2-4): KAGVTQTPRYLIKTRGQQVTLSCSPISGHRSVSWYQQTPGQGLQFLFEYFSETQRNKGNFPGRFSGRQFSNSRSEMNVSTLELGDSALYLCASSLEGGNIQYFGAGTRLSVL.

V and J are TRBV7-2 and TRBJ1-2; TRBD1 matches at 7 bases. Trimming at V came to 5 bases and at J to 8 bases, leaving 5 bases not matched to a gene. CDR1 is SGHTA and CDR2 is FQGNSA in the germline V gene. The CDR3 covers 12 residues. In nucleotides, the CDR3 is TGTGCCAGCAGCACGCAGGGGGGAGGCTACACCTTC. Amino acid sequence: CASSTQGGGYTF. Full variable domain (remainder filled in from reference TRBV7-2 and TRBJ1-2): GAGVSQSPSNKVTEKGKDVELRCDPISGHTALYWYRQSLGQGLEFLIYFQGNSAPDKSGLPSDRFSAERTGGSVSTLTIQRTQQEDSAVYLCASSTQGGGYTFGSGTRLTVV.

This clonotype showed up many times. The J gene is TRBJ2-1, the V gene TRBV7-8; a weak D match, TRBD2 (6 bases). CDR1 and CDR2 from the germline V gene are SGHVS and FQNEAQ. The CDR3 is 15 amino acids. Trimming stripped 5 bases from V and 4 bases from J, with 15 bases between. CDR3 in DNA: TGTGCCAGCAGCCCAAGGAGGGCGGGGTACAATGAGCAGTTCTTC. Amino acids: CASSPRRAGYNEQFF.

This clonotype was counted ten times or more. This chain uses TRBV6-6 with TRBJ1-3; 12 nucleotides align to TRBD1. This CDR3 region has 14 residues. With 6 bases clipped from V and 6 bases from J, the junction kept 3 bases outside the gene matches. CDR1 and CDR2 (germline): MNHNY, SVGAGI (reference sequence). CDR3: CASRGQGAVNTIYF. DNA for the CDR3: TGTGCCAGCAGGGGACAGGGGGCTGTAAACACCATATATTTT.

This clonotype was counted ten times or more. The J gene is TRBJ1-5, the V gene TRBV6-5; D is perhaps TRBD1 (5 bases). V was shortened by 0 bases and J by 1 base, with 16 bases between the two germline ends. Germline lookup yields CDR1 MNHEY and CDR2 SVGAGI. CDR3 length: 18 amino acids. The CDR3: CASSYSWVKGRSNQPQHF. For the CDR3, the DNA is TGTGCCAGCAGTTACTCGTGGGTCAAGGGGAGAAGCAATCAGCCCCAGCATTTT.

At least ten counts were recorded for this clonotype. V usage is TRBV5-1 and J usage is TRBJ2-2; the match to TRBD1 covers 8 bases. Unmatched junction bases numbered 3, after V lost 3 bases and J lost 2 bases. The V gene's germline CDR1 is SGHRS and CDR2 YFSETQ. This CDR3 region has 15 residues. CDR3: CASSSGTGNTGELFF. The CDR3 DNA reads TGCGCCAGCAGCTCCGGGACAGGCAACACCGGGGAGCTGTTTTTT.

This clonotype was observed at least ten times. The V gene is TRBV6-2 or TRBV6-3, the J gene TRBJ1-2; 7 bases are shared with TRBD1. This CDR3 spans 15 amino acids. Germline lookup yields CDR1 MNHEY and CDR2 SVGEGT. Unmatched junction bases numbered 7, after V lost 5 bases and J lost 1 base. Here the CDR3 reads CASSNPGQNNYGYTF. Here the CDR3 DNA reads TGTGCCAGCAGTAATCCGGGACAGAATAACTATGGCTACACCTTC.

This clonotype was counted at least ten times. V is TRBV11-3 and J is TRBJ1-1; TRBD1 aligns across 7 bases. Trimming took 4 bases from V and 3 from J; bases not matched to a gene: 20. This CDR3 comprises 19 residues. Germline loops: CDR1 SGHNT, CDR2 YENEEA. In nucleotides, the CDR3 is TGTGCCAGCAGCTCACCTGAGGGGGGGGACAGAGGTCAAGACACTGAAGCTTTCTTT. Its protein product is CASSSPEGGDRGQDTEAFF. Based on the CDR3 plus reference TRBV11-3 and TRBJ1-1, the full variable domain is EAGVVQSPRYKIIEKKQPVAFWCNPISGHNTLYWYLQNLGQGPELLIRYENEEAVDDSQLPKDRFSAERLKGVDSTLKIQPAELGDSAVYLCASSSPEGGDRGQDTEAFFGQGTRLTVV.

The table lists this clonotype with many counts. The V and J genes are TRBV27 and TRBJ1-4; D is undetermined. CDR1 is MNHEY, CDR2 SMNVEV, per germline (reference sequence). CDR3 length equals 14 residues. V was clipped by 8 bases and J by 1 base, with 11 bases between them. The chain's CDR3 is CASRRALTNEKLFF. The CDR3 DNA reads as TGTGCCAGCCGTAGGGCCCTAACTAATGAAAAACTGTTTTTT.

At least ten counts were recorded for this clonotype. V gene TRBV29-1 combines with J gene TRBJ2-7; 7 bases line up with TRBD2. Trimming cost V 0 bases and J 5 bases; bases outside gene matches: 10. Germline V gives CDR1 SQVTM, CDR2 ANQGSEA. The CDR3 has 15 amino acids. The CDR3 sequence: CSVEEQAGGWHEQYF. The CDR3 DNA follows: TGCAGCGTTGAAGAGCAGGCCGGGGGGTGGCACGAGCAGTACTTC.

This clonotype was observed many times. The chain couples TRBV5-1 to TRBJ2-7; 11 bases line up with TRBD2. Germline V gives CDR1 SGHRS, CDR2 YFSETQ. V dropped 0 bases and J dropped 5; count of bases not matched to a gene: 4. CDR3 length equals 15 residues. The CDR3 here is CASSLEGTSGDEQYF. In nucleotides, the CDR3 is TGCGCCAGCAGCTTGGAGGGGACTAGCGGTGACGAGCAGTACTTC.

Details on this clonotype: The junction differs from germline at one of its ends, possibly a read error. The CDR3 region has the DNA TGTGCCAGCAGTCAAAACGATGGTCAGCCCCAGAATTTT. Translated, it gives CASSQNDGQPQNF. V usage is TRBV3-1 and J usage is TRBJ1-5; no definite D call. CDR3 length: 13 residues. The germline CDR1 and CDR2 sequences are LGHDT and YNNKEL (reference sequence).

Many counts were recorded for this clonotype. The chain uses TRBV5-1 and TRBJ1-4; D call uncertain. The germline CDR1 and CDR2 sequences are SGHRS and YFSETQ. The CDR3 loop spans 16 amino acids. The germline V and J ends were trimmed by 4 bases and 8 bases, with 21 bases remaining between them. The CDR3 DNA reads TGCGCCAGCAGCGTTAATTTTCCCGACCGGGGAGAAAAACTGTTTTTT. Translation: CASSVNFPDRGEKLFF.

A few counts support this clonotype. This chain uses TRBV20-1 with TRBJ2-7; TRBD2 aligns across 9 bases. This CDR3 region has 18 residues. The V gene's germline CDR1 is DFQATT and CDR2 SNEGSKA (reference sequence). V lost 2 bases to trimming and J lost 2 bases; unmatched junction nucleotides: 16. The CDR3: CSARPYGIAGDQPYEQYF. As DNA, the CDR3 is TGCAGTGCTAGACCCTATGGGATAGCGGGGGATCAACCCTACGAGCAGTACTTC.

This clonotype was counted only a few times. This sequence joins TRBV6-6 and TRBJ1-3, with D possibly being TRBD1 (5 bases). V was pared by 5 bases and J by 4 bases, with 12 bases between. The CDR3 has 14 amino acids. CDR1 is MNHNY and CDR2 is SVGAGI in the germline V gene (reference sequence). CDR3 amino acids: CASSLGVAGNTIYF. The CDR3 nucleotides are TGTGCCAGCAGTCTAGGGGTCGCCGGAAACACCATATATTTT.

This clonotype was found many times. The rearrangement links TRBV7-2 to TRBJ2-1; a weak D match, TRBD2 (5 bases). Germline V gene sequence: CDR1 SGHTA, CDR2 FQGNSA. The CDR3 runs to 15 residues. The V gene lost 0 bases and the J gene lost 9 bases, with 15 bases spanning the gap. The CDR3 sequence is CASSLARAPDGEQFF. In DNA, the CDR3 is TGTGCCAGCAGCTTAGCGCGGGCCCCAGACGGTGAGCAGTTCTTC.

This clonotype was detected ten times or more. The rearrangement uses TRBV21-1 and TRBJ2-7; TRBD1 reflects the table's D call only, with no check against the DNA. TRBV21-1 is termed a pseudogene. CDR3 length: 16 amino acids. The CDR3 DNA follows: TGTGCCAGCAGCAAAGAGGGTACAGGGGAGTCCTACGAGCAGTACTTC. As protein: CASSKEGTGESYEQYF.

This clonotype was counted at least ten times. V and J are TRBV5-1 and TRBJ2-1; TRBD2 might be the D (6 bases). Deletions cut 2 bases from V and 5 bases from J, with 14 bases between. The germline V gene encodes CDR1 SGHRS and CDR2 YFSETQ. The CDR3 loop spans 15 amino acids. CDR3: CASSFRDSANNEQFF. The CDR3 coding sequence is TGCGCCAGCAGCTTCCGGGACTCAGCCAACAATGAGCAGTTCTTC.

This clonotype showed up many times. The rearrangement uses TRBV6-4 and TRBJ2-1; 7 bases are a match to TRBD1. The V and J ends lost 0 bases and 8 bases, in that order; junction bases with no gene match: 4. Germline CDR1 and CDR2: MRHNA and SNTAGT. This CDR3 region has 14 residues. The CDR3 sequence: CASSDSPGGHEQFF. The CDR3 coding sequence is TGTGCCAGCAGTGACTCACCAGGGGGTCATGAGCAGTTCTTC.

The CDR3 region has the DNA TGTGCCAGCAGCCAGAACAGGATGCTGTTTTTT. Translating gives CASSQNRMLFF. J is TRBJ1-4 and V is TRBV4-2; D is possibly TRBD1 (5 bases). The CDR3 extends over 11 amino acids. Per germline, CDR1 LGHNA and CDR2 YNFKEQ. V lost 3 bases and J lost 14, with 10 bases in between.

The table lists this clonotype with many counts. This chain uses TRBV10-3 with TRBJ1-2, with a tentative D call TRBD1 (6 bases). Germline V gene sequence: CDR1 ENHRY, CDR2 SYGVKD. The V and J ends lost 4 bases and 6 bases respectively, with 12 bases between them. The CDR3 runs 13 residues. CDR3 sequence: CAISVSRGDGYTF. The CDR3 DNA is TGTGCCATCAGTGTATCCAGGGGCGATGGCTACACCTTC.

This clonotype came up many times. The chain is built from TRBV20-1 and TRBJ2-4, with TRBD2 matching 10 bases. Germline trimming cut 0 bases from V and 8 bases from J; bases unmatched to any gene: 13. The CDR3 has 17 amino acids. The germline CDR1 and CDR2 sequences are DFQATT and SNEGSKA (reference sequence). CDR3 residues: CSARDEAGAGGQDIQYF. CDR3 DNA: TGCAGTGCTAGAGATGAGGCGGGAGCGGGGGGGCAGGACATTCAGTACTTC.

This clonotype was seen ten or more times. V usage is TRBV9 and J usage is TRBJ1-2; no reliable D call. CDR1 is SGDLS, CDR2 YYNGEE, per germline. This CDR3 is 15 amino acids long. With 0 bases removed from V and 4 bases from J, the gap between germline ends came to 13 bases. The CDR3, as DNA: TGTGCCAGCAGCGTAGGGGCACTCTACCCCTATGGCTACACCTTC. This translates into CASSVGALYPYGYTF. The full variable domain, its missing parts supplied by reference TRBV9 and TRBJ1-2, is DSGVTQTPKHLITATGQRVTLRCSPRSGDLSVYWYQQSLDQGLQFLIQYYNGEERAKGNILERFSAQQFPDLHSELNLSSLELGDSALYFCASSVGALYPYGYTFGSGTRLTVV.

This clonotype was detected ten times or more. V is TRBV20-1 and J is TRBJ2-1, with 12 bases that match TRBD2. Germline lookup yields CDR1 DFQATT and CDR2 SNEGSKA (reference sequence). The trim removed 0 bases at V and 14 bases at J, leaving 8 bases unmatched. This CDR3 has 14 amino acids. The CDR3 is CSARDGTSGSTKFF. For the CDR3, the DNA is TGCAGTGCTAGAGACGGGACTAGCGGGTCGACCAAGTTCTTC.

A word on this clonotype: A read error is possible here, since a much larger clone lies one base away. V and J are TRBV3-1 and TRBJ2-2; TRBD1 agrees at 8 bases. The J segment lost 8 bases and the V segment lost 5 bases, leaving 1 base of the junction unmatched. The V gene's germline CDR1 is LGHDT and CDR2 YNNKEL (reference sequence). The CDR3 covers 12 residues. CDR3 bases: TGTGCCAGCAGCACAGGGGGAGGGGAGCTGTTTTTT. Translated, it gives CASSTGGGELFF.

This clonotype was observed at least ten times. The chain recombines TRBV10-3 with TRBJ2-3; unclear D gene. V lost 10 bases to trimming and J lost 4 bases, with 15 bases between them. CDR3 length: 13 residues. CDR1 and CDR2 from the germline V gene are ENHRY and SYGVKD. CDR3 nucleotides: TGTGCCACTGAAGAAGATAGGGCAGATACGCAGTATTTT. Encoded protein: CATEEDRADTQYF.

This clonotype has ten or more counts. The chain joins TRBV20-1 to TRBJ2-1; no clear D. Germline V CDR1 and CDR2: DFQATT, SNEGSKA (reference sequence). The ends were cut back, 3 bases at V and 4 bases at J, with 7 bases in the middle. The CDR3 spans 12 residues. The DNA of the CDR3 is TGCAGTGCTAGCTCTCGGTACAATGAGCAGTTCTTC. It translates to CSASSRYNEQFF.